Below are 14 T cell receptor beta chains sequenced from a single sample in a study of breast tumors, draining lymph nodes, adjacent tissues. Each CDR3 protein is one row after TCRdb ran MiXCR on the multiplex PCR reads. The table records 60,000 to 70,000 distinct CDR3 sequences, less than 75% of them present only once. Sample: breast tumor tissue. Receptor source: a female donor with breast cancer. Some clones in this sample may be carry-over from other donors' samples.

The chain uses TRBV19 and TRBJ1-4; the D is unclear. This CDR3 region has 13 residues. In germline, CDR1 is LNHDA, CDR2 SQIVND (reference sequence). Trimming left V 4 bases short and J 4 bases short, with 7 bases between. CDR3 in DNA: TGTGCCAGTAGTAGCGGTCGTAATGAAAAACTGTTTTTT. Its translation is CASSSGRNEKLFF.

This clonotype was picked up one time. The J gene is TRBJ1-5, the V gene TRBV15, with a possible D match to TRBD1 (5 bases). This CDR3 region has 13 residues. CDR1 and CDR2 from the germline V gene are LNHNV and YYDKDF (reference sequence). V lost 8 bases and J lost 5, with 13 bases in between. CDR3 DNA sequence: TGTGCCACCGCCCCCGGGGCCTATCAGCCCCAGCATTTT. This translates into CATAPGAYQPQHF.

The rearrangement joins TRBV15 to TRBJ2-7, with D uncertain. CDR1 LNHNV and CDR2 YYDKDF come from the germline V gene (reference sequence). Trimming stripped 3 bases from V and 4 bases from J, with 19 bases between. The CDR3 covers 16 residues. CDR3 coding DNA: TGTGCCACCAGCAGTGAAGACCCGCACATGAATTACGAGCAGTACTTC. Its translation is CATSSEDPHMNYEQYF.

The chain employs TRBV13 and TRBJ2-1; D may be TRBD1 (5 bases). This CDR3 region has 13 residues. V lost 4 bases to trimming and J lost 4 bases, with 8 bases between them. Germline CDR1 is PRHDT and CDR2 is FYEKMQ (reference sequence). CDR3 nucleotides: TGTGCCAGCAGCTCCAGACAGTACAATGAGCAGTTCTTC. Translation: CASSSRQYNEQFF.

This clonotype showed up many times. V and J are TRBV6-2 or TRBV6-3 and TRBJ2-2, with D perhaps matching TRBD1 (6 bases). V shed 0 bases and J shed 6 bases, with 8 bases lying between them. Germline CDR1 MNHEY, CDR2 SVGEGT. This CDR3 comprises 14 residues. The CDR3 nucleotides are TGTGCCAGCAGTTACTCCAGGGGATCCGGGGAGCTGTTTTTT. This gives the protein CASSYSRGSGELFF.

This clonotype was found many times. The rearrangement uses TRBV18 and TRBJ1-6; TRBD1 matches at 7 bases. From germline, CDR1 is KGHSH and CDR2 LQKENI. This CDR3 is built from 16 residues. The V segment lost 4 bases and the J segment 4 bases; nucleotides outside the gene matches: 7. The DNA of the CDR3 is TGTGCCAGCTCACTTCGCGCAGGGGGATATAATTCACCCCTCCACTTT. Translating gives CASSLRAGGYNSPLHF.

This clonotype appeared many times. The J gene is TRBJ1-2, the V gene TRBV13; D gene ambiguous. The CDR3 runs to 13 residues. V dropped 2 bases and J dropped 3 bases, with 7 bases sitting between them. Germline V gene sequence: CDR1 PRHDT, CDR2 FYEKMQ (reference sequence). CDR3 sequence: CASSLSSDYGYTF. CDR3 coding DNA: TGTGCCAGCAGCTTATCTTCAGACTATGGCTACACCTTC. Supplemented by reference TRBV13 and TRBJ1-2, the full variable domain reads AAGVIQSPRHLIKEKRETATLKCYPIPRHDTVYWYQQGPGQDPQFLISFYEKMQSDKGSIPDRFSAQQFSDYHSELNMSSLELGDSALYFCASSLSSDYGYTFGSGTRLTVV.

In this sample, this clonotype turned up once. The chain has TRBV19 and TRBJ2-1, with a tentative D call TRBD1 (6 bases). The CDR3 is 12 amino acids. Germline V gene lookup returns CDR1 LNHDA and CDR2 SQIVND (reference sequence). With 1 base removed from V and 10 bases from J, the gap between germline ends came to 8 bases. The CDR3 nucleotides are TGTGCCAGTAGTATAGGGACAGTAGAGCAGTTCTTC. Translation: CASSIGTVEQFF.

This sequence joins TRBV7-2 and TRBJ2-6; no definite D call. The CDR3 consists of 16 residues. The germline V and J ends were trimmed by 4 bases and 3 bases, with 13 bases remaining between them. The germline V gene has CDR1 SGHTA and CDR2 FQGNSA. CDR3 loop: CASSSRSRGGANVLTF. The CDR3 nucleotides are TGTGCCAGCAGCTCCAGGTCGAGAGGTGGGGCCAACGTCCTGACTTTC.

The genes are TRBV2 and TRBJ2-3, with TRBD2 matching 11 bases. This CDR3 has 16 amino acids. Germline assignment: CDR1 SNHLY and CDR2 FYNNEI. Trimming removed 7 bases from V and 1 base from J; junction bases left unmatched: 7. The DNA of the CDR3 is TGTGCCAGCACAATACTAGCGGGAGTAGGCACAGATACGCAGTATTTT. It specifies CASTILAGVGTDTQYF. Full variable domain (remainder filled in from reference TRBV2 and TRBJ2-3): EPEVTQTPSHQVTQMGQEVILRCVPISNHLYFYWYRQILGQKVEFLVSFYNNEISEKSEIFDDQFSVERPDGSNFTLKIRSTKLEDSAMYFCASTILAGVGTDTQYFGPGTRLTVL.

The genes are TRBV20-1 and TRBJ2-7, with TRBD1 identical over 8 bases. Per germline, CDR1 DFQATT and CDR2 SNEGSKA (reference sequence). The V segment lost 5 bases and the J segment 5 bases; nucleotides outside the gene matches: 8. The CDR3 consists of 13 residues. The CDR3: CSAAPGQVNEQYF. In DNA, the CDR3 is TGCAGTGCTGCCCCGGGACAGGTTAACGAGCAGTACTTC.

The chain uses TRBV6-1 and TRBJ2-7, with D possibly being TRBD1 (5 bases). V was clipped by 0 bases and J by 6 bases, with 15 bases between them. Germline assignment: CDR1 MNHNS and CDR2 SASEGT. The CDR3 runs 15 residues. The CDR3 DNA sequence: TGTGCCAGCAGTGAAGCAAGGGGTGGCACGCGCGAGCAGTACTTC. This gives the protein CASSEARGGTREQYF.

The J gene is TRBJ2-7, the V gene TRBV20-1; D is possibly TRBD2 (6 bases). The CDR3 has 14 residues. Germline V gene sequence: CDR1 DFQATT, CDR2 SNEGSKA (reference sequence). V dropped 3 bases and J dropped 11 bases, with 23 bases sitting between them. CDR3 protein: CSASGQAAGGEKYF. The CDR3 DNA reads as TGCAGTGCTAGCGGTCAGGCAGCGGGCGGGGAGAAGTACTTC.

V and J are TRBV29-1 and TRBJ2-7; a weak D match, TRBD1 (5 bases). Deletions cut 3 bases from V and 2 bases from J, with 14 bases between. The CDR3 loop spans 14 amino acids. The germline V gene encodes CDR1 SQVTM and CDR2 ANQGSEA. The CDR3 here is CSVESQGTPYEQYF. As DNA, the CDR3 is TGCAGCGTTGAGTCTCAGGGAACCCCCTACGAGCAGTACTTC.